One and the same sample provided the 23 T cell receptor beta chains below, sequenced in a study of metastatic and nonmetastatic thyroid tumors. TCRdb re-analyzed the PCR reads using MiXCR. Of just over 20,000 clones in the sample, 10% to 15% are singletons; the top ten hold around 24%. All patients were treatment-naive before thyroid surgery. The sequenced material came from blood. Receptors originate from a female donor with papillary thyroid cancer or a benign thyroid nodule (not recorded which). Some clones in this sample may be carry-over from other donors' samples.

In its sample, this clone was seen a few times. This rearrangement joins TRBV28 to TRBJ2-1; TRBD2 agrees at 11 bases. The CDR3 has 15 residues. Germline CDR1 reads MDHEN; CDR2 reads SYDVKM. The ends lost 4 bases at V and 5 bases at J; junction bases unmatched: 4. The CDR3 DNA sequence: TGTGCCAGCAGTTCACTTAGCGGGGGGGACAATGAGCAGTTCTTC. Protein: CASSSLSGGDNEQFF.

Many counts were recorded for this clone. The chain carries TRBV11-2 and TRBJ2-4, with 7 bases fitting TRBD1. The CDR3 has 19 amino acids. After removal of 3 bases from V and 1 base from J, the junction contained 15 bases not matched to a gene. The germline gives CDR1 SGHAT, CDR2 FQNNGV. The CDR3 coding sequence is TGTGCCAGCAGCTTGGGCAGGGGGACGGGCGTCTTGGCCAAAAACATTCAGTACTTC. Residues: CASSLGRGTGVLAKNIQYF.

This clone showed up many times. The genes are TRBV4-1 and TRBJ2-5; D is unresolved. The CDR3 spans 14 residues. Germline V gene lookup returns CDR1 MGHRA and CDR2 YSYEKL. V was shortened by 0 bases and J by 7 bases, with 12 bases between the two germline ends. CDR3 amino acids: CASSQEWNRRTQYF. As DNA, the CDR3 is TGCGCCAGCAGCCAAGAATGGAACCGAAGGACCCAGTACTTC.

This clone has ten or more counts. The chain couples TRBV24-1 to TRBJ2-2; D unresolved. Germline V gives CDR1 KGHDR, CDR2 SFDVKD. Trimming removed 3 bases from V and 7 bases from J, with 11 bases in between. The CDR3 length is 14 residues. This CDR3 reads CATSDPRSDGELFF. The CDR3 DNA sequence: TGTGCCACCAGTGATCCCCGGAGTGACGGGGAGCTGTTTTTT.

This clone is deemed medium-sized. CDR3 sequence: CASSSDRGSYNEQFF. The CDR3 region has the DNA TGTGCCAGCAGTTCCGACAGGGGGTCCTACAATGAGCAGTTCTTC. The chain carries TRBV12-3 or TRBV12-4 and TRBJ2-1; 9 bases align to TRBD1. The V and J ends lost 4 bases and 1 base, in that order; junction bases with no gene match: 2. The CDR3 length is 15 residues.

Comments on this clone: Sequence at one end of the junction differs from germline and may be a read error. This chain links TRBV18 with TRBJ1-4; 8 nucleotides match TRBD1. Germline-derived CDR1 and CDR2 are KGHSH and LQKENI. CDR3 length: 15 amino acids. The CDR3 here is CAGSPGQVGNEKLFF. In DNA form, the CDR3 reads TGTGCCGGCTCACCGGGACAGGTCGGGAATGAAAAACTGTTTTTT.

This clone was detected only a few times. One end of the junction does not line up with germline, which may come from a read error. V gene TRBV2 combines with J gene TRBJ1-2, with a possible D match to TRBD1 (6 bases). Per germline, CDR1 SNHLY and CDR2 FYNNEI. The CDR3 covers 13 residues. This chain's CDR3 is CASSRDRNYGYIF. The CDR3 DNA sequence: TGTGCCAGCAGTCGCGACAGGAACTATGGCTACATCTTC. Full variable domain (remainder filled in from reference TRBV2 and TRBJ1-2): EPEVTQTPSHQVTQMGQEVILRCVPISNHLYFYWYRQILGQKVEFLVSFYNNEISEKSEIFDDQFSVERPDGSNFTLKIRSTKLEDSAMYFCASSRDRNYGYIFGSGTRLTVV.

This clone was recorded many times. A much larger clone differs from this one at a single base, so this may be a read error. Since no conserved phenylalanine or tryptophan closes the CDR3, a read error is the likely cause. The chain carries TRBV28 and TRBJ2-7; TRBD2 matches at 7 bases. Looked up from germline, CDR1 is MDHEN and CDR2 is SYDVKM. The CDR3 has 15 amino acids. The V and J ends lost 2 bases and 3 bases, in that order; junction bases with no gene match: 7. The CDR3 DNA is TGTGCCAGCAGTTTAGGGGGGGGAGGGATCTACGAGCAGTACCTC. Translation: CASSLGGGGIYEQYL.

In this sample, this clone turned up many times. The chain links TRBV25-1 to TRBJ2-5; TRBD2 matches at 10 bases. The CDR3 consists of 15 residues. From germline, CDR1 is MGHDK and CDR2 SYGVNS. The J segment lost 5 bases and the V segment lost 3 bases, leaving 6 bases of the junction unmatched. The CDR3 region is CASSDPAGGLETQYF. Written as DNA, the CDR3 is TGTGCCAGCAGTGATCCAGCGGGGGGGCTGGAGACCCAGTACTTC.

Details on this clone: No DNA is shown, since the ends of the CDR3 on it are uncertain; the CDR3 is the one TCRdb lists. The CDR3 sequence is CASRVTVGSGALNEHFF. This chain connects TRBV5-1 to TRBJ2-1; the table's D call, TRBD1, was not checked against the DNA. Germline assignment: CDR1 SGHRS and CDR2 YFSETQ. From its first to its last residue, the CDR3 has 17 amino acids.

Within the sample, this clone is medium-sized. This chain joins TRBV28 and TRBJ2-7; TRBD2 matches at 8 bases. J was trimmed by 3 bases and V by 6 bases; bases with no gene match: 4. Germline lookup yields CDR1 MDHEN and CDR2 SYDVKM. The CDR3 has 13 residues. This CDR3 reads CASRLAALYEQYF. The CDR3 DNA reads as TGTGCCAGCAGACTAGCGGCACTCTACGAGCAGTACTTC.

This clone occurred many times. This sequence joins TRBV20-1 and TRBJ1-5, with unresolved D. The V gene lost 7 bases and the J gene lost 7 bases, with 8 bases spanning the gap. This CDR3 contains 10 residues. CDR1 is DFQATT and CDR2 is SNEGSKA in the germline V gene (reference sequence). DNA for the CDR3: TGCAGTGTTGCGGAGCAGCCCCAGCATTTT. Translated, it gives CSVAEQPQHF.

This clone was seen many times. This rearrangement joins TRBV9 to TRBJ2-1; 8 nucleotides line up with TRBD2. The germline CDR1 and CDR2 sequences are SGDLS and YYNGEE. The V segment lost 7 bases and the J segment 3 bases; nucleotides outside the gene matches: 9. This CDR3 contains 15 residues. DNA of the CDR3: TGTGCCAGCCCCCGCCTGGCGGGGGGCTACAATGAGCAGTTCTTC. As protein: CASPRLAGGYNEQFF.

There are many counts of this clone. The V gene is TRBV19, the J gene TRBJ2-6, with D perhaps matching TRBD2 (6 bases). This CDR3 contains 19 residues. Germline V lookup: CDR1 LNHDA, CDR2 SQIVND (reference sequence). Deletions cut 6 bases from V and 2 bases from J, with 23 bases between. This chain's CDR3 is CASRKQTGLVQAGANVLTF. CDR3 in DNA: TGTGCCAGTAGAAAACAGACGGGACTGGTGCAGGCTGGGGCCAACGTCCTGACTTTC.

The sample holds many counts of this clone. The V gene is TRBV25-1, the J gene TRBJ2-1; D gene ambiguous. The CDR3 length is 16 residues. Germline CDR1 reads MGHDK; CDR2 reads SYGVNS. The V gene lost 5 bases and the J gene lost 5 bases, with 19 bases spanning the gap. The CDR3 coding sequence is TGTGCCAGCAGTAGCCTTTACCAGACTTGGAACAATGAGCAGTTCTTC. It specifies CASSSLYQTWNNEQFF.

This clone was counted ten times or more. The V and J genes are TRBV19 and TRBJ1-4, with D unresolved. Germline V lookup: CDR1 LNHDA, CDR2 SQIVND (reference sequence). The length of the CDR3 is 17 residues. The germline V and J ends were trimmed by 0 bases and 4 bases, with 15 bases remaining between them. CDR3 residues: CASSIEGRRQNNEKLFF. As DNA, the CDR3 is TGTGCCAGTAGTATAGAGGGTCGGCGGCAAAATAATGAAAAACTGTTTTTT.

This clone is medium-sized within its sample. The J gene is TRBJ1-5, the V gene TRBV28, with a possible D match to TRBD1 (6 bases). Germline CDR1 reads MDHEN; CDR2 reads SYDVKM. The CDR3 has 16 amino acids. The V gene lost 7 bases and the J gene lost 4 bases, with 20 bases spanning the gap. The CDR3 nucleotides are TGTGCCAGCACCGCCGGGGGGCCCGGCCCAAATCAGCCCCAGCATTTT. Residues: CASTAGGPGPNQPQHF.

There are a few counts of this clone. CDR3 nucleotide sequence: TGTGCCAGCAGTCCGAATATACCCAATGGAGAGACCCAGTACTTC. Translation: CASSPNIPNGETQYF. This chain uses TRBV6-1 with TRBJ2-5, with unresolved D. Germline V gives CDR1 MNHNS, CDR2 SASEGT. The CDR3 covers 15 residues. Trimming removed 5 bases at V and 4 bases at J, with 17 bases between.

In its sample, this clone was seen many times. The chain uses TRBV3-1 and TRBJ1-1; TRBD1 is a possible D gene (6 bases). Germline V gene data show CDR1 as LGHDT and CDR2 as YNNKEL (reference sequence). V gave up 1 base and J gave up 1 base, with 7 bases separating them. This CDR3 has 14 residues. Here the CDR3 DNA reads TGTGCCAGCAGCCAAGTACAGGGGAACACTGAAGCTTTCTTT. It encodes CASSQVQGNTEAFF.

This clone was counted ten times or more. The chain uses TRBV11-2 and TRBJ2-7, with a weak D call TRBD2 (5 bases). Germline V gene lookup returns CDR1 SGHAT and CDR2 FQNNGV. The CDR3 loop spans 14 amino acids. The V and J ends lost 5 bases and 12 bases respectively, with 23 bases between them. CDR3 region: CASSHEPGGGLRYF. CDR3 nucleotide sequence: TGTGCCAGCAGCCACGAGCCGGGCGGCGGGCTTAGGTACTTC.

Many counts were recorded for this clone. The CDR3 sequence: CASSPPGGWNEQFF. The CDR3 DNA is TGTGCCAGTAGCCCCCCGGGGGGTTGGAATGAGCAGTTCTTC. The J gene is TRBJ2-1, the V gene TRBV19, with 7 bases identical to TRBD2. The length of the CDR3 is 14 residues. J lost 7 bases, V lost 6 bases, and 9 bases had no gene match. The germline V gene has CDR1 LNHDA and CDR2 SQIVND (reference sequence).

This clone is judged medium-sized (0.01 to 0.1%). The V call is TRBV6-1, the J call TRBJ2-7; 7 nucleotides agree with TRBD2. Germline values: CDR1 MNHNS, CDR2 SASEGT. The J segment lost 0 bases and the V segment lost 4 bases, leaving 3 bases of the junction unmatched. CDR3 length: 14 residues. CDR3 sequence: CASSVGGSSYEQYF. For the CDR3, the DNA is TGTGCCAGCAGTGTGGGCGGGAGCTCCTACGAGCAGTACTTC.

Remarks on this clone: A much larger clone is a single base away; this may be a read error. The chain has TRBV6-5 and TRBJ1-1; no clear D. The CDR3 totals 14 residues. Germline V gene sequence: CDR1 MNHEY, CDR2 SVGAGI. As DNA, the CDR3 is TGTACCAGCAGTTGGGCCGGGGAAGTCACTGAAGCTTTCTTT. This translates into CTSSWAGEVTEAFF.